This T cell receptor (beta chain) was profiled in a study of T-cell memory formation after mild COVID-19. Study results and caveats: Prior to infection, memory already included some responding clones, suggesting cross-reactive memory joined.

Employing constant-segment primers, 5'RACE generated TCR alpha and TCR beta cDNA libraries bearing sample barcodes and UMIs. One entry per CDR3 protein, called by TCRdb with MiXCR from the 5' RACE reads. The sample shows approximately 150,000 distinct CDR3 sequences, roughly a fifth of them seen only once. This clonotype showed up just a few times. Its antigen remains unidentified. The sample consisted of PBMCs or a T cell subset sorted from them (not recorded which). This TCR was recovered from an adult woman who had mild COVID-19 (a few samples of this study predate the infection). Cell type and time point are not known.

For the CDR3, the DNA is TGCAGTGCTAGTTCTTTAGGTACGGACTATAATTCACCCCTCCACTTT. Protein sequence: CSASSLGTDYNSPLHF. This sequence joins TRBV20-1 and TRBJ1-6; no reliable D call. This CDR3 comprises 16 residues. The V end lost 3 bases, the J end lost 3 bases, and 15 bases lay between the germline ends. Germline V gene lookup returns CDR1 DFQATT and CDR2 SNEGSKA (reference sequence).